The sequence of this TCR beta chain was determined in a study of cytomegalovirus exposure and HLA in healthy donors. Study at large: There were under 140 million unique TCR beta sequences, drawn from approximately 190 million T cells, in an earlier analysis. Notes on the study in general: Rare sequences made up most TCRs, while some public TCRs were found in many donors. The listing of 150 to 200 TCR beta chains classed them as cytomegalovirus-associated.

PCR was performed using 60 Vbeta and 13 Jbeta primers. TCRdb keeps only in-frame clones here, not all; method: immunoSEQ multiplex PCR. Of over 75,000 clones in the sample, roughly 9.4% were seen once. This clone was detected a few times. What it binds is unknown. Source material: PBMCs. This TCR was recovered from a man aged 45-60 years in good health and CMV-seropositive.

CDR3 in DNA: TGCAGTGCCCGAGGAGGATATGGCTACACCTTC. It is translated as CSARGGYGYTF. The chain is built from TRBV20-1 and TRBJ1-2; no firm D call. Germline V gives CDR1 DFQATT, CDR2 SNEGSKA (reference sequence). The CDR3 totals 11 residues. Trimming removed 6 bases from V and 5 bases from J, with 10 bases in between.